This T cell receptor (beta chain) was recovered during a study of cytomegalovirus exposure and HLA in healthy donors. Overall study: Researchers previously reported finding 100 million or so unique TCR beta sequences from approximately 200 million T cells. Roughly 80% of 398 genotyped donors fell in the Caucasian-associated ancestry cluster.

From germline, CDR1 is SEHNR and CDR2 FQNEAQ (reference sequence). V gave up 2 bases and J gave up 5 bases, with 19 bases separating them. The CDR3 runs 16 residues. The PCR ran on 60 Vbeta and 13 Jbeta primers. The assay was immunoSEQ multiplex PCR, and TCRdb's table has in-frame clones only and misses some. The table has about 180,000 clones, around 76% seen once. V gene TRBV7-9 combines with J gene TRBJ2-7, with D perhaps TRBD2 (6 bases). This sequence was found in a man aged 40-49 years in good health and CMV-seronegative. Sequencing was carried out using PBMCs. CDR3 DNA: TGTGCCAGCAGCTTACATCGAGGAGGGATAGAGGACGAGCAGTACTTC. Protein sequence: CASSLHRGGIEDEQYF. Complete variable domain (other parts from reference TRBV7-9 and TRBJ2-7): DTGVSQNPRHKITKRGQNVTFRCDPISEHNRLYWYRQTLGQGPEFLTYFQNEAQLEKSRLLSDRFSAERPKGSFSTLEIQRTEQGDSAMYLCASSLHRGGIEDEQYFGPGTRLTVT.